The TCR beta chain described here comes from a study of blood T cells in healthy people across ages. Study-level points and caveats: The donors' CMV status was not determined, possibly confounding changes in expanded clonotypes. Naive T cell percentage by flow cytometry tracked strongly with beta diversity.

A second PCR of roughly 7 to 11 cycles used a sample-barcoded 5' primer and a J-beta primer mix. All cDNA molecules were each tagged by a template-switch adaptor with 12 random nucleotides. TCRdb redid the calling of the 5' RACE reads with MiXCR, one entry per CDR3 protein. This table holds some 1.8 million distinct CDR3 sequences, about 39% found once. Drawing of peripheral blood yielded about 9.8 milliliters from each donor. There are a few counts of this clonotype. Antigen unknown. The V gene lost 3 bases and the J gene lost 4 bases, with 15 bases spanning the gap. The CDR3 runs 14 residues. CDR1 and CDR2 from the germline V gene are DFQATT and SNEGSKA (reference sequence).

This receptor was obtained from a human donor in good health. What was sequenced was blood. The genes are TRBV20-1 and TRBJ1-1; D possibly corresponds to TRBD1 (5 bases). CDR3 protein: CSASRTLGTTEAFF. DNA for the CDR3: TGCAGTGCTAGTCGCACTCTTGGGACCACTGAAGCTTTCTTT.